Listed below are T cell receptor beta chains from one sample, sequenced in a study of regulatory T cells in long-lasting Graves disease. Each CDR3 protein is one row after TCRdb ran MiXCR on the multiplex PCR reads. The sample has 380,000 or so distinct CDR3 sequences; 15% to 20% are singletons. The sample was also linked to a second study, of T cells in Graves' hyperthyroidism and ophthalmopathy.

This specimen consisted of peripheral blood mononuclear cells (PBMCs), obtained at new diagnosis, from a patient treated with antithyroid drugs. The receptor source for this set is a woman aged 18-35 years with Graves disease. Each CDR3 is given with its conserved first and last residue. The D gene is left open where the match is weak. Expanded clones get a size class; other rows say once, few or many, or leave the size out.

d_call,j_call,cdr3_length,v_call,clone_size,cdr3_nt,cdr3_aa
TRBD2,TRBJ2-2,17,TRBV6-2/TRBV6-3,few,TGTGCCAGCAGACCATCCGGTAGCGGGGGGACTTACGGGGAGCTGTTTTTT,CASRPSGSGGTYGELFF
-,TRBJ1-1,14,TRBV28,many,TGTGCCAGCAGCCCACTGAGAGAATATCCTGAAGCTTTCTTT,CASSPLREYPEAFF
TRBD2,TRBJ2-3,15,TRBV20-1,many,TGCAGTGCTAGTTTCCTAGCGGGGAGCACAGATACGCAGTATTTT,CSASFLAGSTDTQYF
-,TRBJ2-7,16,TRBV28,many,TGTGCCAGCAGTTTCATCGGGGGTGGCAGGGTCTACGAGCAGTACTTC,CASSFIGGGRVYEQYF
-,TRBJ2-5,14,TRBV20-1,many,TGCAGTGCAGGTTGGGCTAAGGGGCAAGAGACCCAGTACTTC,CSAGWAKGQETQYF
-,TRBJ1-1,14,TRBV2,many,TGTGCCAGCAGTGATTACCTCCGGAGCACTGAAGCTTTCTTT,CASSDYLRSTEAFF
-,TRBJ2-2,20,TRBV28,many,TGTGCCAGCAGTTTATATGGGGTCGGGGTAGGTTCCCCGAACACCGGGGAGCTGTTTTTT,CASSLYGVGVGSPNTGELFF
-,TRBJ2-2,12,TRBV27,few,TGTGCCAGCAGTGCCAAAGCCGGGGAGCTGTTTTTT,CASSAKAGELFF
TRBD2,TRBJ2-5,15,TRBV30,many,TGTGCCTGGAGTAGACTAGCTGGGATGGCGGAGACCCAGTACTTC,CAWSRLAGMAETQYF
-,TRBJ1-2,15,TRBV7-2,-,TGTGCCAGCAGTTCCCACGGGGGGCGGGGGTATGGCTACACCTTC,CASSSHGGRGYGYTF
-,TRBJ2-7,15,TRBV28,-,TGTGCCAGCAGCTTGGGGGGCAGGGGTTGGGACGAGCAGTACTTC,CASSLGGRGWDEQYF
-,TRBJ2-7,14,TRBV5-6,many,TGTGCCAGCAGCTTGGAGCAGGGCGGCTACGAGCAGTACTTC,CASSLEQGGYEQYF
-,TRBJ2-5,11,TRBV2,many,TGTGCCACGGGTTCCTGGGAGACCCAGTACTTC,CATGSWETQYF
TRBD1,TRBJ1-1,14,TRBV15,few,TGTGCCACCAGCAGAGTTTGGACAGGGACTGAAGCTTTCTTT,CATSRVWTGTEAFF
-,TRBJ2-7,11,TRBV9,few,TGTGCCAGCAGCGTAGAGGGTTTGGGGAACTTC,CASSVEGLGNF